This is a list of T cell receptor beta chains from one sample in a study of cytomegalovirus exposure and HLA in healthy donors. The repertoire was sequenced with immunoSEQ multiplex PCR; TCRdb's copy has only in-frame clones and lacks some. This table has over 150,000 clones, about two thirds appearing once. The specimen was PBMCs. Receptors were obtained from a woman aged 25-40 years in good health and CMV-seronegative. Both conserved end residues are part of each CDR3. D genes are given only for firm matches. Size is omitted from some rows. Given values are once, few, many or a class for expanded clones.

d_call j_call cdr3_length clone_size v_call cdr3_aa cdr3_nt
TRBD1 TRBJ1-1 14 . TRBV11-2 CASSFGQGMTEAFF TGTGCCAGCAGCTTTGGACAGGGGATGACTGAAGCTTTCTTT
. TRBJ2-2 16 . TRBV5-1 CASSLAPGGRTGELFF TGCGCCAGCAGCTTGGCCCCGGGGGGCCGGACCGGGGAGCTGTTTTTT
. TRBJ2-7 14 . TRBV4-2 CASSQDGLSYEQYF TGTGCCAGCAGCCAAGATGGGCTATCCTACGAGCAGTACTTC
. TRBJ2-1 11 . TRBV6-6 CASSYSYEQFF TGTGCCAGCAGTTATTCGTATGAGCAGTTCTTC
. TRBJ1-1 15 once TRBV5-4 CASSYTGSSGVEAFF TGTGCCAGCAGTTACACAGGTTCCAGCGGGGTTGAAGCTTTCTTT
. TRBJ1-5 15 . TRBV28 CASSYTRQAYQPQHF TGTGCCAGCAGTTACACTCGACAGGCCTATCAGCCCCAGCATTTT
TRBD2 TRBJ2-3 17 few TRBV5-4 CASSLGLAGTSTDTQYF TGTGCCAGCAGCTTGGGACTAGCGGGAACTAGCACAGATACGCAGTATTTT
. TRBJ2-1 15 . TRBV7-3 CASSLQADSYNGQFF TGTGCCAGCAGCTTGCAAGCGGACTCCTACAATGGGCAGTTCTTC
TRBD1 TRBJ1-1 13 . TRBV5-1 CASSLSRTGEAFF TGCGCCAGCAGCTTGTCACGGACAGGTGAAGCTTTCTTT
TRBD1 TRBJ1-4 14 . TRBV5-1 CASSPGTANEKLFF TGCGCCAGCAGCCCCGGGACAGCTAATGAAAAACTGTTTTTT
. TRBJ1-1 12 . TRBV29-1 CSDQTGSTEAFF TGCAGCGATCAAACAGGATCCACTGAAGCTTTCTTT
. TRBJ2-7 15 . TRBV28 CASSLATGGLYEQYF TGTGCCAGCAGTTTAGCTACGGGGGGCCTCTACGAGCAGTACTTC
TRBD1 TRBJ2-5 15 . TRBV27 CASSLGTGGWETQYF TGTGCCAGCAGTTTAGGGACAGGGGGCTGGGAGACCCAGTACTTC